The clone carrying this T cell receptor beta chain occurred a few times. Its antigen remains unknown. This sample stems from a study of beta chain features in type 1 diabetes. Background on the study: What patients shared with healthy donors was a similar profile of age, gender and cell yields.

Study-level points and caveats: Moderate yet significant TCRB CDR3 shortening was seen in Type 1 diabetes patients in all four CD4+ subsets.

Heparinised blood was drawn once per donor, averaging approximately 100 mL. In germline, CDR1 is SGHNT, CDR2 YYREEE (reference sequence). The J segment lost 4 bases and the V segment lost 4 bases, leaving 7 bases of the junction unmatched. The CDR3 sequence is 15 residues long. Expressed TCRB transcripts were sequenced after all isolated RNA was converted to cDNA. Clones were sequenced by immunoSEQ multiplex PCR, and TCRdb holds only the in-frame ones, with some missing. This sample has some 350,000 clones, with about 13% found just once. This receptor was taken from a woman under 30 with type 1 diabetes. The chain has TRBV5-4 and TRBJ2-2; 7 bases fit TRBD1. The sequenced sample consisted of naive CD4+ T cells from blood. CDR3 coding DNA: TGTGCCAGCAGCCGGGACAGCTCCCCCACCGGGGAGCTGTTTTTT. Translated, it gives CASSRDSSPTGELFF.